A single T cell receptor beta chain is shown here with its context. The entry originates in a study of blood T cell repertoires in COVID-19. In the original processing: Amplified reference gene primers provided the basis for estimating nucleated cell counts. Produced via immunoSEQ multiplex PCR; TCRdb's table is partial and in-frame only. Clone size and the V and J calls come from that table; the DNA yielded D and trimming. This table holds some 80,000 clones, roughly four fifths found once. The CDR3 totals 14 residues. Trimming cost V 1 base and J 2 bases, with 8 bases left between them. Germline lookup yields CDR1 MDHEN and CDR2 SYDVKM.

The origin of this receptor is an elderly woman with active or convalescent COVID-19. Material for sequencing was peripheral blood. The chain recombines TRBV28 with TRBJ2-5; D uncertain. CDR3 residues: CASSLLQSQETQYF. The CDR3 DNA reads as TGTGCCAGCAGTTTATTACAGAGTCAAGAGACCCAGTACTTC.